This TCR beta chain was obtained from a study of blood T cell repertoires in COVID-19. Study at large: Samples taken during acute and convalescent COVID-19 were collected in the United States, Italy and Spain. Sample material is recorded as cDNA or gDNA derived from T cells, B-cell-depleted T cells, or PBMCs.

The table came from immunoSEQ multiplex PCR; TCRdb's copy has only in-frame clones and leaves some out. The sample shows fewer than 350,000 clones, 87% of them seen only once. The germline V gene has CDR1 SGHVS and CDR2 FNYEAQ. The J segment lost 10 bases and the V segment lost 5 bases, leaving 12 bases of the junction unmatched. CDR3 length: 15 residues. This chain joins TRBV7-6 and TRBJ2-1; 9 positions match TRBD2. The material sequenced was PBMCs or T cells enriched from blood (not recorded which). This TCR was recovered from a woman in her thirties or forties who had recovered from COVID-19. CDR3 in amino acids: CASSPLASGAGEQFF. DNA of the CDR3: TGTGCCAGCAGCCCTCTGGCTAGCGGGGCCGGAGAGCAGTTCTTC.